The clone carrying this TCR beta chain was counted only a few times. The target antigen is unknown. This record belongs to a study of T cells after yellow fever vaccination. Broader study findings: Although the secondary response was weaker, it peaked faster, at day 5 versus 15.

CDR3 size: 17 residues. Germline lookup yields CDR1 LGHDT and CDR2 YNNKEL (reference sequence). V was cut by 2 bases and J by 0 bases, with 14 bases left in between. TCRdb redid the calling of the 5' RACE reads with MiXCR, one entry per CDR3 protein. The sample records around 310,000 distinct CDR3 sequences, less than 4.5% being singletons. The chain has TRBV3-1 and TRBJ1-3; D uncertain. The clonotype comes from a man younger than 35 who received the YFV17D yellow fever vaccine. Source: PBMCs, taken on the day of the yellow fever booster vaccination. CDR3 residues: CASSQPPQAISGNTIYF. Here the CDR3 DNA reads TGTGCCAGCAGCCAACCCCCTCAGGCCATCTCTGGAAACACCATATATTTT.